This T cell receptor (beta chain) is drawn from a study of sequential checkpoint blockade in melanoma. Findings of the study overall: Rising tumor T-cell fraction and clonality meant about 30 times likelier benefit.

This clone is medium-sized (0.01 to 0.1%) within its sample. Its matching antigen is unknown. Noted treatment: randomized to nivolumab then ipilimumab (arm A) or the reverse (arm B). Clones were read by immunoSEQ multiplex PCR, and TCRdb kept only the in-frame ones, dropping some. The sample consists of 6,000 to 9,500 clones, about 25% of them appearing once. Germline CDR1 and CDR2: KGHSH and LQKENI. The CDR3 is 14 residues long. V was trimmed by 6 bases and J by 0 bases, leaving 8 bases between them. V and J are TRBV18 and TRBJ1-4; the D is unclear. The clonotype originates from a human donor with melanoma. The sequences come from tumor tissue (inferred from file names), collected from a patient given nivolumab and ipilimumab in sequence. The CDR3 nucleotides read TGTGCCAGCTCCGAATTTGCAACTAATGAAAAACTGTTTTTT. As protein: CASSEFATNEKLFF.